The clone carrying this T cell receptor beta chain was seen a single time. Its antigen remains unidentified. Profiling relied on immunoSEQ multiplex PCR, and the TCRdb table lists in-frame clones only, not all of them. The sample consists of roughly 27,000 clones, about nine tenths of them appearing once. The sample originates from a study of T cells in narcolepsy. Study in general: Donors had narcolepsy type 1 or type 2, or were healthy controls. Findings and limits, study-wide: Healthy controls reportedly lacked the autoreactive clonotypes serially found in patients' blood. Same-patient CSF and blood CD4+ T cell clonotypes included HCRT-specific and TRIB2-specific autoreactive ones. No autoreactive T cell clone sequences appeared in some memory CD4+ repertoires.

The CDR3 runs 13 residues. Germline V gene sequence: CDR1 SGHVS, CDR2 FQNEAQ. Trimming removed 5 bases from V and 9 bases from J; junction bases left unmatched: 6. The TCR sequence derives from a human donor with narcolepsy. The sequenced sample consisted of CD45RA- memory CD4+ T cells from PBMCs. This chain joins TRBV7-8 and TRBJ2-1, with 8 nucleotides matching TRBD1. The chain's CDR3 is CASSTDREGEQFF. DNA of the CDR3: TGTGCCAGCAGCACGGACAGGGAAGGTGAGCAGTTCTTC.